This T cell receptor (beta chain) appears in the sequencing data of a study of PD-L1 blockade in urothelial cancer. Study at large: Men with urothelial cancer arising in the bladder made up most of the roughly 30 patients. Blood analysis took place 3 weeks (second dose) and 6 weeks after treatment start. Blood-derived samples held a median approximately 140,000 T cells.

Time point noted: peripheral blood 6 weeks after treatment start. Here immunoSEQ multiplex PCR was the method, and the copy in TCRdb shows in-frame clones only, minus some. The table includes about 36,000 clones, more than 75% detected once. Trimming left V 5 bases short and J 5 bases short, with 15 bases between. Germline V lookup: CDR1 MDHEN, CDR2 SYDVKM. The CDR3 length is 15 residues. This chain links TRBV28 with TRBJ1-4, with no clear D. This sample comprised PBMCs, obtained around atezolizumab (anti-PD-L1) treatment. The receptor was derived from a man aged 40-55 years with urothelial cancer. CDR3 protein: CASSLLGRTNEKLFF. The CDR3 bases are TGTGCCAGCAGTCTCCTAGGTAGAACCAATGAAAAACTGTTTTTT.